This T cell receptor (beta chain) emerged from a study of cytomegalovirus exposure and HLA in healthy donors. About the study: Roughly 180 million T cells yielded 120 million or so unique TCR beta sequences, as an earlier analysis found.

This CDR3 contains 13 residues. The V end was cut by 5 bases, the J end by 9 bases, with 14 bases between. Looked up from germline, CDR1 is SGHTA and CDR2 is FQGNSA. Study results and limitations: Association of a missense DCLRE1C variant with TCR beta V- and J-gene trimming was reported in a later analysis. HLA alleles were associated with 15,000 to 20,000 TCR beta sequences in a later analysis at 0.05 false discovery rate. Three CMV-associated chains were confirmed in vitro to be specific for CMV antigens.

With regard to this clone: Its antigen is not known.

PCR involved 60 Vbeta and 13 Jbeta primers. Produced via immunoSEQ multiplex PCR; TCRdb's table is partial and in-frame only. Of 130,000 to 150,000 clones listed, nearly 80% were seen once; the top ten hold approximately 2.9%. The sequence came from a man aged 40-49 years in good health and CMV-seropositive. Sequenced sample: PBMCs. V is TRBV7-2 and J is TRBJ2-1; maybe TRBD2 (6 bases). DNA of the CDR3: TGTGCCAGCAGCCTCGGGGGTAGAACTGAGCAGTTCTTC. Protein: CASSLGGRTEQFF.